The sequence of this T cell receptor (beta chain) was determined in a study of T cell changes during pregnancy in multiple sclerosis. The CDR3 runs to 16 residues. Germline loops: CDR1 MDHEN, CDR2 SYDVKM. J was trimmed by 2 bases and V by 5 bases; bases with no gene match: 7. Assay: immunoSEQ multiplex PCR; the TCRdb copy retains only in-frame clones and omits some. The sample lists 90,000 to 150,000 clones, roughly 92% occurring once. The J gene is TRBJ2-1, the V gene TRBV28; 9 bases are a match to TRBD2. Sequenced material: peripheral blood, taken before pregnancy. The receptor was derived from a female donor with multiple sclerosis, enrolled in a pregnancy study. DNA for the CDR3: TGTGCCAGCAGTCCCCCTAGCGGGATTACCTACAATGAGCAGTTCTTC. This codes for CASSPPSGITYNEQFF. The full variable domain, with the rest looked up from reference TRBV28 and TRBJ2-1, is DVKVTQSSRYLVKRTGEKVFLECVQDMDHENMFWYRQDPGLGLRLIYFSYDVKMKEKGDIPEGYSVSREKKERFSLILESASTNQTSMYLCASSPPSGITYNEQFFGPGTRLTVL.